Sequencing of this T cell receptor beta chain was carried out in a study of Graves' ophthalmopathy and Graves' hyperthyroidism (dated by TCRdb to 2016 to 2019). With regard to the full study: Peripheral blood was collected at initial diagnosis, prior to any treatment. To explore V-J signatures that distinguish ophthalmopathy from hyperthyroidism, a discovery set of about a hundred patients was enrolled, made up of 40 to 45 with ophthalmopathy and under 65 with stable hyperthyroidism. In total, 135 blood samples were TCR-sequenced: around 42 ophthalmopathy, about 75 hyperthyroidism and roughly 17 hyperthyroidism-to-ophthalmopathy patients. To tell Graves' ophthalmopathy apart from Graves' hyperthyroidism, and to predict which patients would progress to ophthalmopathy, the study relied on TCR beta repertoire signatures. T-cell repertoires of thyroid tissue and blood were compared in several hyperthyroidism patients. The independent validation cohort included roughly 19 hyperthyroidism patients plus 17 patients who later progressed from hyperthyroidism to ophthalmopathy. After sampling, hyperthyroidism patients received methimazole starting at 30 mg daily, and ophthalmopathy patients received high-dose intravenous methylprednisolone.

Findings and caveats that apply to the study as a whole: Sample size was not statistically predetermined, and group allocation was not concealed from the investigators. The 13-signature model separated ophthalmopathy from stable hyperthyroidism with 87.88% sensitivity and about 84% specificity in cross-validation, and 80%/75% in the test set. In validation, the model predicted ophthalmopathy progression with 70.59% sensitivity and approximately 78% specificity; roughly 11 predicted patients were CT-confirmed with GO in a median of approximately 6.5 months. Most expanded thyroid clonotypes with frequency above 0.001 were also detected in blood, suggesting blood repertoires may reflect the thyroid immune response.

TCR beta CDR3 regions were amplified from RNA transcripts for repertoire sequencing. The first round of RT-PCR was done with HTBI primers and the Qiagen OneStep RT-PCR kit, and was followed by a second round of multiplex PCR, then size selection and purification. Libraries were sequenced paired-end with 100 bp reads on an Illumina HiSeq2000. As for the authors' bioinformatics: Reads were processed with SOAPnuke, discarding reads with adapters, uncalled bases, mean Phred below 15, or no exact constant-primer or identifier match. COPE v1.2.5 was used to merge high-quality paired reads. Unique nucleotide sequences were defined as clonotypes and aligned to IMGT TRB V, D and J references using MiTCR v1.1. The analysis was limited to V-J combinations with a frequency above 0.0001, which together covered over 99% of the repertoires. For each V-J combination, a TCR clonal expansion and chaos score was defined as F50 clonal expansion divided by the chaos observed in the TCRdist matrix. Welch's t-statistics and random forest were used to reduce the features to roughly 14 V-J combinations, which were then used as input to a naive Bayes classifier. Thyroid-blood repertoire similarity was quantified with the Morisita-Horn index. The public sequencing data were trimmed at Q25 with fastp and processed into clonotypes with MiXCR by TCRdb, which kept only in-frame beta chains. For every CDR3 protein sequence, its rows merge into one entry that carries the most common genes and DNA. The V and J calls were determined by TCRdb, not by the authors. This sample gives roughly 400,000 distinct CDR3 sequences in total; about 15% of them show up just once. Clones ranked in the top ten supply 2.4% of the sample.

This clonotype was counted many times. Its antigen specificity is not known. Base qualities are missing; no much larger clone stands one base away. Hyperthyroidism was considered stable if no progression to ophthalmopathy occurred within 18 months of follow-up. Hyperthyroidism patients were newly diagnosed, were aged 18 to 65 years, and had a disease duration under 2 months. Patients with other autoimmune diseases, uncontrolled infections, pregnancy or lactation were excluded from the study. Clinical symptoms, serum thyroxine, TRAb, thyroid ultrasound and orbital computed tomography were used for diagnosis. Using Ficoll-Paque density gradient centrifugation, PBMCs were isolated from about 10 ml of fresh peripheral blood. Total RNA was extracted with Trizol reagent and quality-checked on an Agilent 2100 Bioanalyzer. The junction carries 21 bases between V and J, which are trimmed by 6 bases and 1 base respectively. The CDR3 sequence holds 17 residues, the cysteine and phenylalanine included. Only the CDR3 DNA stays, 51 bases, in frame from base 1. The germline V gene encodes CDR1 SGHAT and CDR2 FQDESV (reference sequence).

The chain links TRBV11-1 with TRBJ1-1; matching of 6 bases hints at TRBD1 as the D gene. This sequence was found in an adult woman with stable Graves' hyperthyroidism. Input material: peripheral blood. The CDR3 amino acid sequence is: CASRRGGRGRRNTEAFF. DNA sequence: TGTGCCAGCAGGCGGGGGGGCCGGGGGCGACGGAACACTGAAGCTTTCTTT.